The 3 T cell receptor beta chains listed next were all sequenced from one sample in a study of T cell clonality in common variable immunodeficiency. The repertoire was sequenced with immunoSEQ multiplex PCR; TCRdb's copy has only in-frame clones and lacks some. The profile covers some 40,000 clones, none occurring a single time. Sequenced input: peripheral blood mononuclear cells. These receptors originate from a person aged 18 to 70 in good health.

Regarding this clone: Sequencing ends 3 residues short of the CDR3 end; the germline J gene provides the rest. The J gene is TRBJ1-1, the V gene TRBV7-6; D remains unclear. V was pared by 4 bases and J by 0 bases, with 6 bases between. There are 13 residues in the CDR3. Germline V gene data show CDR1 as SGHVS and CDR2 as FNYEAQ. CDR3 loop: CASSYDLNTEAFF. The DNA read from the CDR3 is TGTGCCAGCAGCTACGACTTGAACACTGAA.

This clone was recorded at least ten times. Read data end 3 residues before the CDR3 end; the end is taken from the germline J gene. The chain combines TRBV4-1 with TRBJ2-7; the match to TRBD1 covers 7 bases. V trimming: 0 bases; J trimming: 0 bases; junction bases outside the gene matches: 5. The CDR3 runs to 16 residues. Looked up from germline, CDR1 is MGHRA and CDR2 is YSYEKL. The CDR3 sequence is CASSQDGDSSSYEQYF. CDR3 DNA, as far as it was read: TGCGCCAGCAGCCAAGATGGGGACAGTTCCTCCTACGAG.

Many counts were recorded for this clone. The sequence runs out 3 residues before the end of the CDR3; the remainder is reconstructed from the germline J gene. This chain joins TRBV9 and TRBJ2-6; the match to TRBD1 covers 9 bases. The CDR3 loop spans 19 amino acids. The germline V gene has CDR1 SGDLS and CDR2 YYNGEE. Unmatched junction bases numbered 9, after V lost 2 bases and J lost 0 bases. The CDR3 bases that were read are TGTGCCAGCAGCGTTGTACAGGGGGCCCCTCCCTCTGGGGCCAACGTC. Protein sequence: CASSVVQGAPPSGANV. The complete CDR3 sequence is CASSVVQGAPPSGANVLTF.